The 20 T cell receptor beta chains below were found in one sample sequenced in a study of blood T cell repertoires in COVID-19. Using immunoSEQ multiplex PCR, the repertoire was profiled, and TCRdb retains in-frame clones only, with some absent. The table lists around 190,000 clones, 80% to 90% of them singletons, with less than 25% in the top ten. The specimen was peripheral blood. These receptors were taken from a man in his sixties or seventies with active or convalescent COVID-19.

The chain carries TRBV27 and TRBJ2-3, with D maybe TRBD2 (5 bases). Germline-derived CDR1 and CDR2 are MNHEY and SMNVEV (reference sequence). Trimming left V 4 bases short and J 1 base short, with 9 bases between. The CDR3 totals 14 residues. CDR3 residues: CASSSYGGTDTQYF. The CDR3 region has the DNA TGTGCCAGCAGTTCCTACGGGGGCACAGATACGCAGTATTTT.

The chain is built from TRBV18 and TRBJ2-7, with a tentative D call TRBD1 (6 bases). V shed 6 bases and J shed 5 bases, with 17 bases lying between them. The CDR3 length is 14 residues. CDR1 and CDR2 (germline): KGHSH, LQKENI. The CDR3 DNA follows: TGTGCCAGCTCCCCGAACCCAGGGGCCCACGAGCAGTACTTC. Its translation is CASSPNPGAHEQYF.

CDR3: CASSPPRVSGNTIYF. CDR3 nucleotides: TGTGCCAGCTCACCACCGAGGGTATCTGGAAACACCATATATTTT. The chain links TRBV18 to TRBJ1-3; D is unresolved. The CDR3 runs to 15 residues. The germline V and J ends were trimmed by 0 bases and 1 base, with 7 bases remaining between them. Germline assignment: CDR1 KGHSH and CDR2 LQKENI.

The CDR3 DNA follows: TGTGCCTGGAGTCACGCGGGTGGGGGGATTAACTATGGCTACACCTTC. This sequence encodes CAWSHAGGGINYGYTF. The chain carries TRBV30 and TRBJ1-2; the D gene is possibly TRBD1 (5 bases). The CDR3 consists of 16 residues. Trimming cost V 2 bases and J 1 base, with 17 bases left between them. Germline loops: CDR1 GTSNPN, CDR2 SVGIG (reference sequence).

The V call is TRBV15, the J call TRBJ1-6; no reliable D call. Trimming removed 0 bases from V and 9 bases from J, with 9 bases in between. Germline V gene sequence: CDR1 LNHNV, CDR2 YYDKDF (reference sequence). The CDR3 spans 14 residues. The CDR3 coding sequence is TGTGCCACCAGCAGAGATACCGGTAGTTCACCCCTCCACTTT. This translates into CATSRDTGSSPLHF.

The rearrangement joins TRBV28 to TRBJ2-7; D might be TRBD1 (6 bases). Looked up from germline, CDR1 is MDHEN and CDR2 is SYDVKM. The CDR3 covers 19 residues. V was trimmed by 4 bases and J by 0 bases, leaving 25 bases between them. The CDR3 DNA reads TGTGCCAGCAGTTCACCCCATATAGGGGGTGGCCTTAGCTCCTACGAGCAGTACTTC. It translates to CASSSPHIGGGLSSYEQYF.

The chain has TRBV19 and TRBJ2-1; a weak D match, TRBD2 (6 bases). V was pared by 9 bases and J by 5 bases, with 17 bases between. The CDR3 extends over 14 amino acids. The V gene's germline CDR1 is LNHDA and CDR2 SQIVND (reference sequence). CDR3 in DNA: TGTGCCAGCCGGAGGGGTTTCCCTGACAATGAGCAGTTCTTC. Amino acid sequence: CASRRGFPDNEQFF.

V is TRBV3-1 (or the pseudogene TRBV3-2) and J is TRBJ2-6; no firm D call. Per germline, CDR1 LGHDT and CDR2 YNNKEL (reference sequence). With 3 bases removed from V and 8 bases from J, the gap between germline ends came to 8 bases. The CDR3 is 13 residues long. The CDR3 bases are TGTGCCAGCAGCCAGGGCAGGTCCAACGTCCTGACTTTC. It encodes CASSQGRSNVLTF.

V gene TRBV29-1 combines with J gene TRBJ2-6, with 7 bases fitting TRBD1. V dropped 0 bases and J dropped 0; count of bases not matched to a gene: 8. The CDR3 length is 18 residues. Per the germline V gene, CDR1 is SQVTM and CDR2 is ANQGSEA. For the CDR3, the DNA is TGCAGCGTTGAAGATCTAGAGACAGGGCCCTCTGGGGCCAACGTCCTGACTTTC. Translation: CSVEDLETGPSGANVLTF. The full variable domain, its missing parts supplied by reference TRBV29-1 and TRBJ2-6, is SAVISQKPSRDICQRGTSLTIQCQVDSQVTMMFWYRQQPGQSLTLIATANQGSEATYESGFVIDKFPISRPNLTFSTLTVSNMSPEDSSIYLCSVEDLETGPSGANVLTFGAGSRLTVL.

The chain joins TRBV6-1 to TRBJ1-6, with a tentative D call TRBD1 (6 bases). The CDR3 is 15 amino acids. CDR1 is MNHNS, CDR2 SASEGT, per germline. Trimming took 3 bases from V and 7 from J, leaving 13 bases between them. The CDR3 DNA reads TGTGCCAGCAGTGAGACAGGATCGGACAATTCACCCCTCCACTTT. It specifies CASSETGSDNSPLHF.

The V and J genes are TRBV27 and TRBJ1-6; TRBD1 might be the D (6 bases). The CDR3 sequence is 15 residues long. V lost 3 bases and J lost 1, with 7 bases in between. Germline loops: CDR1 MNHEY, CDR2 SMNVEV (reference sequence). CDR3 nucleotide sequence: TGTGCCAGCAGTTTTACAGGGTCCTATAATTCACCCCTCCACTTT. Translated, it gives CASSFTGSYNSPLHF.

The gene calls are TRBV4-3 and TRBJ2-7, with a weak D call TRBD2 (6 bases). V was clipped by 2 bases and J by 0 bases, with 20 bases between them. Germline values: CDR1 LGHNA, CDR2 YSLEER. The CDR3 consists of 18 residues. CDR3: CASSQQRGGPWGSYEQYF. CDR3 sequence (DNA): TGCGCCAGCAGCCAACAAAGGGGAGGACCCTGGGGCTCCTACGAGCAGTACTTC.

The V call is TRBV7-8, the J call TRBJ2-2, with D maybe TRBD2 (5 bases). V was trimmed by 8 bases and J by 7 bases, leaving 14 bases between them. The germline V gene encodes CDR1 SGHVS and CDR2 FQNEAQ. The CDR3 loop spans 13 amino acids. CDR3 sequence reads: CASLYGVIGELFF. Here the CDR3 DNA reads TGTGCCAGCTTATACGGGGTCATCGGGGAGCTGTTTTTT.

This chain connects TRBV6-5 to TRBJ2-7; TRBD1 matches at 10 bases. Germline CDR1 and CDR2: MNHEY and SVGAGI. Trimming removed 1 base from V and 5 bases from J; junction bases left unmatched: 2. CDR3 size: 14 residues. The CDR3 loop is CASSYFGTGDEQYF. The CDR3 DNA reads TGTGCCAGCAGTTACTTCGGGACAGGGGACGAGCAGTACTTC.

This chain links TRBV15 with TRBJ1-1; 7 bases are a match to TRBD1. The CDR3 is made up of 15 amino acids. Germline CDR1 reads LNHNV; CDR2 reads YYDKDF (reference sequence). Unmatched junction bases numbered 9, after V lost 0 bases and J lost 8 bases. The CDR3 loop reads CATSRDIGGLSEAFF. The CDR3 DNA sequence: TGTGCCACCAGCAGAGATATAGGGGGCTTATCGGAAGCTTTCTTT.

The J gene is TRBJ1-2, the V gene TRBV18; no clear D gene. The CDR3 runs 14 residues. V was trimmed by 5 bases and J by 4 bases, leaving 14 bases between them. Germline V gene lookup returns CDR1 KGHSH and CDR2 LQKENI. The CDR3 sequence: CASSFAREGYGYTF. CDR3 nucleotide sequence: TGTGCCAGCTCATTTGCCCGGGAGGGCTATGGCTACACCTTC.

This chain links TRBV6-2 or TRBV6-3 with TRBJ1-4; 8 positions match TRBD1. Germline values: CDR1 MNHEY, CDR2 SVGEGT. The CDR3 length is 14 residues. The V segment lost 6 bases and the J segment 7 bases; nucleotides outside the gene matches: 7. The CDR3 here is CASSRQGTGEKLFF. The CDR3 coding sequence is TGTGCCAGCAGCCGACAGGGGACCGGTGAAAAACTGTTTTTT.

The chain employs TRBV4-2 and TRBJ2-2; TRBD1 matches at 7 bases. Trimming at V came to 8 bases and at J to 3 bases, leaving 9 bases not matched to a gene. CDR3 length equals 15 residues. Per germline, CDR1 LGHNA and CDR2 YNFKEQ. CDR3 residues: CASSRRGSDTGELFF. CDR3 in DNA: TGTGCCAGCTCCCGCAGGGGGTCCGACACCGGGGAGCTGTTTTTT.

Written as DNA, the CDR3 is TGTGCCAGCAGGGGAACCGGGACATACACAGATACGCAGTATTTT. Its protein product is CASRGTGTYTDTQYF. The rearrangement joins TRBV28 to TRBJ2-3; D possibly corresponds to TRBD1 (6 bases). The germline gives CDR1 MDHEN, CDR2 SYDVKM. This CDR3 comprises 15 residues. V lost 6 bases and J 2 bases, leaving 15 bases between the germline ends. The entire variable domain, with the rest obtained from reference TRBV28 and TRBJ2-3, is as follows: DVKVTQSSRYLVKRTGEKVFLECVQDMDHENMFWYRQDPGLGLRLIYFSYDVKMKEKGDIPEGYSVSREKKERFSLILESASTNQTSMYLCASRGTGTYTDTQYFGPGTRLTVL.

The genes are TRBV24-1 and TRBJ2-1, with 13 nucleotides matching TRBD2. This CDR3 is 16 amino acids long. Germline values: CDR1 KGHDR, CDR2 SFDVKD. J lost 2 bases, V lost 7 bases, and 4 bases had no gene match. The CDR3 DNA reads TGTGCCACCAGCGTCGGGACTAGCGGGACCTACAATGAGCAGTTCTTC. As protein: CATSVGTSGTYNEQFF.